This note documents a single TCR beta chain sequence. The antigen is unknown. These data originate in a study of vaccination and CD4 T cells after COVID-19. The wider study: Convalescent persons amounted to six males plus four females, two of whom were Hispanic. Post-COVID sampling occurred a median roughly 100 days after diagnosis (range 35 to 161).

TCRdb itself ran the PCR reads through MiXCR, one entry per CDR3 protein. The sample has fewer than 15,000 distinct CDR3 sequences, 69% seen once. In germline, CDR1 is MGHDK, CDR2 SYGVNS. This CDR3 is 13 amino acids long. Trimming left V 3 bases short and J 7 bases short, with 12 bases between. Study-wide points: A nonsignificant rise from roughly 22 to 38 was seen in the median number of SARS-CoV-2-reactive clonotypes. Only post-vaccination samples contained a median roughly 86% of the reactive clones in convalescent patients.

The J gene is TRBJ1-2, the V gene TRBV25-1; D gene unclear. The clonotype comes from a human donor who had recovered from COVID-19. The sample consisted of CD4+ T cells from blood, taken after SARS-CoV-2 vaccination. DNA for the CDR3: TGTGCCAGCAGTGAGGGTCAGGTTGCTGGCTACACCTTC. This gives the protein CASSEGQVAGYTF.